This TCR beta chain was sequenced in a study of blood T cells in healthy people across ages. Findings and caveats of the study: Unsorted PBMCs prevented conclusive naive versus antigen-experienced comparison. From one million sequenced T cells, diversity estimates were lower bounds.

Sample-barcoded 5' priming and a J-beta primer mix drove a second PCR of about 7 to 11 cycles. TCRdb fed the 5' RACE reads into MiXCR, producing one record per CDR3 protein. The sample consists of a few hundred thousand distinct CDR3 sequences, roughly half of them appearing once. As regards this clonotype: Antigen specificity is unknown.

V was clipped by 2 bases and J by 0 bases, with 11 bases between them. The CDR3 totals 15 residues. Germline CDR1 is SGHRS and CDR2 is YFSETQ. The specimen was blood. This TCR was recovered from a man aged 55 to 69 in good health. This chain joins TRBV5-1 and TRBJ2-5, with D perhaps matching TRBD1 (5 bases). The CDR3 here is CASSFPTAYQETQYF. The CDR3 DNA reads as TGCGCCAGCAGCTTCCCGACAGCGTACCAAGAGACCCAGTACTTC.